This note documents a single T cell receptor (beta chain) sequence. Some clones are missing from TCRdb's copy, which holds only in-frame ones; the method was immunoSEQ multiplex PCR. Here the sample spans 73,000 or so clones, 88% being singletons. The data were obtained in a study of OX40 agonist ivuxolimab in advanced cancers. The CDR3 runs to 13 residues. From germline, CDR1 is MGHRA and CDR2 YSYEKL. The V end was cut by 0 bases, the J end by 5 bases, with 8 bases between. Sampled blood was obtained at baseline, cycle 4 day 1, and cycle 7 day 1. The TCR sequence derives from an adult with an advanced solid tumor such as melanoma, head and neck, liver or kidney cancer. Here the sequenced sample was CD4+ or CD8+ T cells sorted from blood, taken in a trial of the OX40 agonist ivuxolimab. The chain is built from TRBV4-1 and TRBJ2-7; D unresolved. As DNA, the CDR3 is TGCGCCAGCAGCCAAGACACGGACGACGAGCAGTACTTC. Translated: CASSQDTDDEQYF.